The 16 T cell receptor beta chains in this list originate from one sample, sequenced in a study of OX40 agonist ivuxolimab in advanced cancers. Clones were read by immunoSEQ multiplex PCR, and TCRdb kept only the in-frame ones, dropping some. Counted here are more than 50,000 clones, 65% to 85% occurring once; the ten biggest clones make up roughly 30%. The specimen comprised CD4+ or CD8+ T cells sorted from blood, sampled in a trial of the OX40 agonist ivuxolimab. These receptors originate from an adult with an advanced solid tumor such as melanoma, head and neck, liver or kidney cancer.

The chain has TRBV15 and TRBJ2-7; tentative D call: TRBD1 (5 bases). Germline CDR1 LNHNV, CDR2 YYDKDF (reference sequence). The CDR3 extends over 16 amino acids. The V and J ends lost 4 bases and 4 bases respectively, with 20 bases between them. The CDR3 DNA reads as TGTGCCACCAGCAACCCAGGGAAGGGGAAGTCGTACGAGCAGTACTTC. Its protein product is CATSNPGKGKSYEQYF.

The chain has TRBV5-1 and TRBJ1-1; the D is unclear. V was cut by 4 bases and J by 3 bases, with 10 bases left in between. The V gene's germline CDR1 is SGHRS and CDR2 YFSETQ. The CDR3 has 13 amino acids. CDR3 sequence (DNA): TGCGCCAGCAGCCCCGGGCTAGACACTGAAGCTTTCTTT. This gives the protein CASSPGLDTEAFF.

This clone was counted only a few times. The chain carries TRBV5-1 and TRBJ2-5; perhaps D is TRBD1 or TRBD2 (5 bases each). The CDR3 has 14 residues. The V gene lost 0 bases and the J gene lost 1 base, with 7 bases spanning the gap. Germline CDR1 reads SGHRS; CDR2 reads YFSETQ. The CDR3 loop is CASSLVGGQETQYF. In DNA, the CDR3 is TGCGCCAGCAGCTTGGTTGGGGGCCAAGAGACCCAGTACTTC.

This chain uses TRBV6-1 with TRBJ2-7, with D possibly being TRBD2 (6 bases). Trimming removed 4 bases from V and 7 bases from J, with 17 bases in between. Germline values: CDR1 MNHNS, CDR2 SASEGT. The CDR3 runs to 14 residues. This CDR3 is CASSVWRVGREQYF. The CDR3 DNA reads TGTGCCAGCAGTGTCTGGAGGGTCGGTCGTGAGCAGTACTTC.

The chain has TRBV11-3 and TRBJ2-1; D gene uncertain. The length of the CDR3 is 15 residues. V was clipped by 0 bases and J by 5 bases, with 11 bases between them. Germline-derived CDR1 and CDR2 are SGHNT and YENEEA. CDR3 sequence: CASSLDAREDNEQFF. The CDR3 bases are TGTGCCAGCAGCTTAGATGCTCGTGAGGACAATGAGCAGTTCTTC.

The gene calls are TRBV15 and TRBJ2-3; weak D call: TRBD2 (5 bases). The CDR3 sequence is 15 residues long. Germline CDR1 is LNHNV and CDR2 is YYDKDF (reference sequence). Trimming removed 3 bases from V and 4 bases from J, with 14 bases in between. The DNA for the CDR3 is TGTGCCACCAGCAGTCAGACCGGAGGAGCAGATACGCAGTATTTT. As protein: CATSSQTGGADTQYF.

This clone showed up just once. This chain links TRBV5-1 with TRBJ1-5; maybe TRBD1 (5 bases). In germline, CDR1 is SGHRS, CDR2 YFSETQ. This CDR3 is 13 amino acids long. Trimming took off 4 bases at V and 7 bases at J, with 12 bases between the two ends. CDR3 protein: CASSIGQGQPQHF. Written as DNA, the CDR3 is TGCGCCAGCAGCATCGGACAAGGGCAGCCCCAGCATTTT.

As to this clone: Other DNA sequences in the sample encode the same CDR3. V usage is TRBV9 and J usage is TRBJ2-3; 8 positions match TRBD2. J gave up 3 bases and V 0 bases, and 3 bases lay outside the gene matches. This CDR3 spans 15 amino acids. Per germline, CDR1 SGDLS and CDR2 YYNGEE. The CDR3 protein is CASSVGGGWTDTQYF. The CDR3 DNA follows: TGTGCCAGCAGCGTAGGCGGGGGGTGGACAGATACGCAGTATTTT.

This clone was found a few times. The CDR3 nucleotides read TGTGCCAGCAGTGGGCGGACAGGGGATGATCACTATGGCTACACCTTC. This gives the protein CASSGRTGDDHYGYTF. The V call is TRBV28, the J call TRBJ1-2; 9 nucleotides match TRBD1. The CDR3 extends over 16 amino acids. The V and J ends lost 5 bases and 3 bases, in that order; junction bases with no gene match: 10. CDR1 and CDR2 from the germline V gene are MDHEN and SYDVKM.

The J gene is TRBJ2-5, the V gene TRBV5-1; TRBD2 aligns across 9 bases. The CDR3 length is 18 residues. The V and J ends lost 4 bases and 5 bases, in that order; junction bases with no gene match: 18. Germline CDR1 reads SGHRS; CDR2 reads YFSETQ. Here the CDR3 reads CASSPRAAGGRMAETQYF. CDR3 sequence (DNA): TGCGCCAGCAGCCCCCGGGCCGCGGGAGGGCGGATGGCGGAGACCCAGTACTTC.

V and J are TRBV4-1 and TRBJ1-5; D is undetermined. This CDR3 region has 16 residues. The germline V gene encodes CDR1 MGHRA and CDR2 YSYEKL. Between the trimmed V and J ends, which lost 0 bases and 7 bases, there was a span of 16 bases. Here the CDR3 reads CASSQEGGRVGQPQHF. In DNA, the CDR3 is TGCGCCAGCAGCCAAGAGGGAGGGAGAGTCGGACAGCCCCAGCATTTT.

The V gene is TRBV30, the J gene TRBJ1-3; no firm D call. The CDR3 totals 15 residues. From germline, CDR1 is GTSNPN and CDR2 SVGIG (reference sequence). V lost 0 bases and J lost 0, with 9 bases in between. DNA of the CDR3: TGTGCCTGGAGTGTTCCCACGATCTCTGGAAACACCATATATTTT. Translation: CAWSVPTISGNTIYF.

The gene calls are TRBV7-2 and TRBJ2-6; D ambiguous. This CDR3 has 14 residues. Germline assignment: CDR1 SGHTA and CDR2 FQGNSA. Trimming took off 5 bases at V and 7 bases at J, with 12 bases between the two ends. The CDR3 reads CASSPVPVANVLTF. The CDR3 DNA reads as TGTGCCAGCAGCCCCGTCCCTGTAGCCAACGTCCTGACTTTC. The entire variable domain, with the rest obtained from reference TRBV7-2 and TRBJ2-6, is as follows: GAGVSQSPSNKVTEKGKDVELRCDPISGHTALYWYRQSLGQGLEFLIYFQGNSAPDKSGLPSDRFSAERTGGSVSTLTIQRTQQEDSAVYLCASSPVPVANVLTFGAGSRLTVL.

The V and J genes are TRBV6-1 and TRBJ1-5; 9 positions match TRBD1. The CDR3 runs 19 residues. Per germline, CDR1 MNHNS and CDR2 SASEGT. V was pared by 4 bases and J by 0 bases, with 13 bases of the junction left unmatched. The CDR3 reads CASSGRPGQGPYSNQPQHF. CDR3 DNA sequence: TGTGCCAGCAGTGGCCGACCGGGACAGGGACCTTATAGCAATCAGCCCCAGCATTTT.

This clone was found once. This chain connects TRBV30 to TRBJ2-3; weak D call: TRBD1 (6 bases). Trimming pared 7 bases from V and 2 bases from J, leaving 13 bases between. Germline V gene data show CDR1 as GTSNPN and CDR2 as SVGIG (reference sequence). The CDR3 contains 13 residues. CDR3 coding DNA: TGTGCCTCGGACCGGGACAACACAGATACGCAGTATTTT. It encodes CASDRDNTDTQYF.

The chain combines TRBV20-1 with TRBJ1-1; D unclear. The CDR3 runs 11 residues. Germline CDR1 and CDR2: DFQATT and SNEGSKA (reference sequence). V lost 0 bases to trimming and J lost 6 bases, with 5 bases between them. CDR3 in amino acids: CSAREWAEAFF. CDR3 nucleotide sequence: TGCAGTGCTAGAGAGTGGGCTGAAGCTTTCTTT.